This TCR beta chain was documented in a study of technical replicates of blood from a few donors. Germline V gives CDR1 MNHEY, CDR2 SMNVEV (reference sequence). The CDR3 runs to 13 residues. V dropped 6 bases and J dropped 6 bases, with 14 bases sitting between them. Measured with immunoSEQ multiplex PCR; TCRdb has only the in-frame clones, and not every one. The sample holds under 90,000 clones; less than 95% are singletons and the top ten take roughly 0.25%. The chain joins TRBV27 to TRBJ1-2; D remains unclear. This clonotype was obtained from a human donor in good health. The sample comprised T cells isolated from PBMCs. CDR3 sequence: CASSPGRVNGYTF. CDR3 coding DNA: TGTGCCAGCAGCCCGGGTCGGGTGAATGGCTACACCTTC.